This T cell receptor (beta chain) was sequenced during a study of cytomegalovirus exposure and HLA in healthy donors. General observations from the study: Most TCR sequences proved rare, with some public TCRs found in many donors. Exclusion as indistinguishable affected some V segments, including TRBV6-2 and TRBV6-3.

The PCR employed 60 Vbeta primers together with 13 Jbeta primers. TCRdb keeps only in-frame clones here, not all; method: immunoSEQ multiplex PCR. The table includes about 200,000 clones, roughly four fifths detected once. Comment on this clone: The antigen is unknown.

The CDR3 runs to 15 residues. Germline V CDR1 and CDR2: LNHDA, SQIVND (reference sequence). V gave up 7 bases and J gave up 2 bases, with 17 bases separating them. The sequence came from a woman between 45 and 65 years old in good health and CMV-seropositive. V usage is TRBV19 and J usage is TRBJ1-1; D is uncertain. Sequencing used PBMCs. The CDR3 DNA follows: TGTGCCAGTACCGGGCGGGGTGGAGTTAACACTGAAGCTTTCTTT. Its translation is CASTGRGGVNTEAFF.